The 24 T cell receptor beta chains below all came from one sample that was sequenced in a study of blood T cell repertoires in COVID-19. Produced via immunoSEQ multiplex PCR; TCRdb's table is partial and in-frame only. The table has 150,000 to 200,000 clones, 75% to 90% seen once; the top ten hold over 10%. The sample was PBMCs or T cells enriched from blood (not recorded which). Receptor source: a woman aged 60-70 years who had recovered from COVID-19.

The CDR3 DNA reads as TGTGCCAGCAGCGGTGGGTGGGACAACGGAGAGACCCAGTACTTC. Amino acids: CASSGGWDNGETQYF. The chain carries TRBV9 and TRBJ2-5, with D tentatively TRBD1 (6 bases). The CDR3 has 15 amino acids. The germline V gene encodes CDR1 SGDLS and CDR2 YYNGEE. With 3 bases removed from V and 4 bases from J, the gap between germline ends came to 16 bases.

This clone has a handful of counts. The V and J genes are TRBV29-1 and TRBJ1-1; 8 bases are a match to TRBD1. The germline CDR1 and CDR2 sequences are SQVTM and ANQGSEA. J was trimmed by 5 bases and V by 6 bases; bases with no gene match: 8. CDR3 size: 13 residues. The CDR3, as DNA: TGCAGCGTGGGGGGACAGGCGTATACTGAAGCTTTCTTT. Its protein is CSVGGQAYTEAFF. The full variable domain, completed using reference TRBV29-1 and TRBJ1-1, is SAVISQKPSRDICQRGTSLTIQCQVDSQVTMMFWYRQQPGQSLTLIATANQGSEATYESGFVIDKFPISRPNLTFSTLTVSNMSPEDSSIYLCSVGGQAYTEAFFGQGTRLTVV.

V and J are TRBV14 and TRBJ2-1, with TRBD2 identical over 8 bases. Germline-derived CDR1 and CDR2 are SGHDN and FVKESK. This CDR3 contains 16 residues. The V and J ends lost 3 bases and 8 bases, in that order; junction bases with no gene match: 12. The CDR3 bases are TGTGCCAGCAGCCAGGGCTGGAGGACTAGCACGGATGAGCAGTTCTTC. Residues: CASSQGWRTSTDEQFF.

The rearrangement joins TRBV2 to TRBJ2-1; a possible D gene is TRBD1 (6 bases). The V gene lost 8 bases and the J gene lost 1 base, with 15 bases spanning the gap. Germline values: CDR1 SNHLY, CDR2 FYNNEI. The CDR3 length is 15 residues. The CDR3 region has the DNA TGTGCCAGCTCTGGGGGCGGGCGTTCCTACAATGAGCAGTTCTTC. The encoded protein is CASSGGGRSYNEQFF. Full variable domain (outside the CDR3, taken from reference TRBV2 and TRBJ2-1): EPEVTQTPSHQVTQMGQEVILRCVPISNHLYFYWYRQILGQKVEFLVSFYNNEISEKSEIFDDQFSVERPDGSNFTLKIRSTKLEDSAMYFCASSGGGRSYNEQFFGPGTRLTVL.

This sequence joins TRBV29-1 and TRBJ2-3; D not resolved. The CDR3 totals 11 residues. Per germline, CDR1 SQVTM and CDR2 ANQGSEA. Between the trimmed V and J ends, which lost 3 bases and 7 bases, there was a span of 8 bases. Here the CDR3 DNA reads TGCAGCGTTGATTCCGTTTATACGCAGTATTTT. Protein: CSVDSVYTQYF.

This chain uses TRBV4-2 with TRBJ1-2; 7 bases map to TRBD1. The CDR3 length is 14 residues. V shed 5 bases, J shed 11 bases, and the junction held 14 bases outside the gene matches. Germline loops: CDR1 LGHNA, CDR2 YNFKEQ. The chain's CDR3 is CASSSWDRKSGYTF. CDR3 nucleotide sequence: TGTGCCAGCAGCTCATGGGACAGAAAATCTGGATACACCTTC.

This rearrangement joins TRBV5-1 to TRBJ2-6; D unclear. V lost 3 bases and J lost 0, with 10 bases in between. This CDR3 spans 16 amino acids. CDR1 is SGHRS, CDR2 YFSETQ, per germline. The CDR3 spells CASSSLGHSGANVLTF. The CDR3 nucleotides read TGCGCCAGCAGCTCCCTCGGTCACTCTGGGGCCAACGTCCTGACTTTC.

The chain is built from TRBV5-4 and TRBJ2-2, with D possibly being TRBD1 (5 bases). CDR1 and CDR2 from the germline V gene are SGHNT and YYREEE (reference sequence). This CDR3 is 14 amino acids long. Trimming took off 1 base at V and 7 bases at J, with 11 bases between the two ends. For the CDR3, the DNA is TGTGCCAGCAGCTTGTCACAGGTCGGCGGGGAGCTGTTTTTT. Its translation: CASSLSQVGGELFF.

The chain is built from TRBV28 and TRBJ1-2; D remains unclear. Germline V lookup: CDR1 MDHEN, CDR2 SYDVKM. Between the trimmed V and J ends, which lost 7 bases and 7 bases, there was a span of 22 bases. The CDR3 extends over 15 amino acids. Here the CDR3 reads CASTPNPPVLSGYTF. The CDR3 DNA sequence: TGTGCCAGCACGCCCAACCCCCCGGTCCTAAGTGGCTACACCTTC.

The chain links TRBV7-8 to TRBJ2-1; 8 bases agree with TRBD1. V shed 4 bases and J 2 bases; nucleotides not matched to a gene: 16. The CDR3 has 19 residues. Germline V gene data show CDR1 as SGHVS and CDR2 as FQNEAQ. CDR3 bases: TGTGCCAGCAGCTCCTACGGGACAGGCGGGGAGTCCACCTACAATGAGCAGTTCTTC. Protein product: CASSSYGTGGESTYNEQFF.

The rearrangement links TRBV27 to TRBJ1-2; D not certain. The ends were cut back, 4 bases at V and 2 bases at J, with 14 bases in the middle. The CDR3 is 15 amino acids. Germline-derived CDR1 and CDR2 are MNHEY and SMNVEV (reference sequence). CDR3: CASSSPLGGNYGYTF. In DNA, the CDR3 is TGTGCCAGCAGTTCACCTCTGGGCGGGAACTATGGCTACACCTTC.

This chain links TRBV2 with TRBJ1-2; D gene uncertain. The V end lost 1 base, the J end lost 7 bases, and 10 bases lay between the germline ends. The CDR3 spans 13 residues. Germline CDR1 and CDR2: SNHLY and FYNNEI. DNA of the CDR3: TGTGCCAGCAGTGAAGGGTGGGGAGTTGGCTACACCTTC. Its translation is CASSEGWGVGYTF.

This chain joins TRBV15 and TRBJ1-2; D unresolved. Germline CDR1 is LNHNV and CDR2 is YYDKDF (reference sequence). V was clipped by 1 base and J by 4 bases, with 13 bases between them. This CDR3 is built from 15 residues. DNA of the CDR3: TGTGCCACCAGCAGAGCGGGAATGGGCCCCTATGGCTACACCTTC. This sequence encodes CATSRAGMGPYGYTF.

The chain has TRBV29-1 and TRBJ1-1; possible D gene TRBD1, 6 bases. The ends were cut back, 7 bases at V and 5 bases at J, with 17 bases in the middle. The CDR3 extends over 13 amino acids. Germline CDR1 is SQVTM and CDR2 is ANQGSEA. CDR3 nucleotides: TGCAGCGGGGTGACAGGTGTTAATACTGAAGCTTTCTTT. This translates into CSGVTGVNTEAFF.

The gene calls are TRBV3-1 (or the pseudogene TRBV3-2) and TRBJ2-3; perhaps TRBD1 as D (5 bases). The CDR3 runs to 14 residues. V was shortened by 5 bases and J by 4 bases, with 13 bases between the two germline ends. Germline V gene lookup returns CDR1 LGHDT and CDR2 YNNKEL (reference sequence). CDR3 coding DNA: TGTGCCAGCAGCTCGGGTCAACAGGCAGATACGCAGTATTTT. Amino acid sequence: CASSSGQQADTQYF.

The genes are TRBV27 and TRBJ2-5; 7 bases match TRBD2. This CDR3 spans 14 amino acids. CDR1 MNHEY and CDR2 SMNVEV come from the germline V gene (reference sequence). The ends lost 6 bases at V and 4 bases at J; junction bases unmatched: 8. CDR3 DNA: TGTGCCAGCAGCCCTACGGGGGGTGGAGAGACCCAGTACTTC. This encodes CASSPTGGGETQYF.

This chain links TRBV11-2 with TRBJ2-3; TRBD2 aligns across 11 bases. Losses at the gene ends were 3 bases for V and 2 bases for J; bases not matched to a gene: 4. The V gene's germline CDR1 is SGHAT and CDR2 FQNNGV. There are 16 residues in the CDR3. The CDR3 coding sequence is TGTGCCAGCAGCTTCCTAGCGGGAGGAATCACAGATACGCAGTATTTT. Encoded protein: CASSFLAGGITDTQYF.

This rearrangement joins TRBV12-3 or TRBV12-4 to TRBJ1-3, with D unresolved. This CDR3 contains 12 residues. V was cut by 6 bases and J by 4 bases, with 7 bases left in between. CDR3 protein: CASSVAGNTIYF. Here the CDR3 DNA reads TGTGCCAGCAGCGTTGCGGGAAACACCATATATTTT.

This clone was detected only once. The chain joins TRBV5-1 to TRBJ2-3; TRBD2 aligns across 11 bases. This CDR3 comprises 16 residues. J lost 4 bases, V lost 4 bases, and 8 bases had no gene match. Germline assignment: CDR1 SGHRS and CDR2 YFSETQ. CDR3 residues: CASSPTGLAGADTQYF. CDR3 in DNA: TGCGCCAGCAGCCCTACAGGACTAGCGGGTGCAGATACGCAGTATTTT. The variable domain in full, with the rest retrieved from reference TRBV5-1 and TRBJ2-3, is KAGVTQTPRYLIKTRGQQVTLSCSPISGHRSVSWYQQTPGQGLQFLFEYFSETQRNKGNFPGRFSGRQFSNSRSEMNVSTLELGDSALYLCASSPTGLAGADTQYFGPGTRLTVL.

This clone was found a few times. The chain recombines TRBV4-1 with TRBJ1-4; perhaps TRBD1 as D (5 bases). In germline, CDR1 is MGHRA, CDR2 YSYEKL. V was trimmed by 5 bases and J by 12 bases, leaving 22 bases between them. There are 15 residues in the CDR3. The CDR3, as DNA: TGCGCCAGCAGCTCGGGACTATCCCTCTTGGGCGAACTGTTTTTT. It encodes CASSSGLSLLGELFF.

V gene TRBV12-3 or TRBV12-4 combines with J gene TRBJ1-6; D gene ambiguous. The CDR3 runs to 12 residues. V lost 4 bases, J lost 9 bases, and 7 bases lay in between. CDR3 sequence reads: CASSSPFSPLHF. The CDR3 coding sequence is TGTGCCAGCAGTTCCCCCTTTTCACCCCTCCACTTT.

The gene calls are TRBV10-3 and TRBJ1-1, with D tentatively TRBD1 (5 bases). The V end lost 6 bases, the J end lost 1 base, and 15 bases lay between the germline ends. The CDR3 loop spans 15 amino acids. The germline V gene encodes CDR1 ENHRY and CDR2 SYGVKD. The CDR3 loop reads CAISPRRDSNTEAFF. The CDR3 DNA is TGTGCCATCAGCCCCCGCAGGGACTCGAACACTGAAGCTTTCTTT.

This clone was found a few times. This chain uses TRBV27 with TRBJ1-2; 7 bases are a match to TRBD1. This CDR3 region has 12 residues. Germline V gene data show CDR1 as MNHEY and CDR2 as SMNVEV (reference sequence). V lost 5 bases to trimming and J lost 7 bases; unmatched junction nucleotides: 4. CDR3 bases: TGTGCCAGCAGTACAGGGGTGGCTGGCTACACCTTC. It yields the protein CASSTGVAGYTF.

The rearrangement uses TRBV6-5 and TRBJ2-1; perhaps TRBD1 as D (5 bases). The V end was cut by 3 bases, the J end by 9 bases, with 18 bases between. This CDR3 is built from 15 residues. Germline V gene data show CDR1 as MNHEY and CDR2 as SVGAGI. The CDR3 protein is CASSYRTPDGGEQFF. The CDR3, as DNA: TGTGCCAGCAGTTATCGGACACCCGATGGTGGTGAGCAGTTCTTC.